The rows below give T cell receptor beta chains drawn from one sample of a study of PD-1 blockade in classical Hodgkin lymphoma. Only in-frame clones appear in the TCRdb table, and some are missing; sequencing was by immunoSEQ multiplex PCR. This table has 30,000 to 40,000 clones, approximately 90% appearing once. The sample was CD4+ T cells from blood, taken before the fourth cycle of nivolumab. The origin of the receptors is a human donor with classical Hodgkin lymphoma. The CDR3 runs from the conserved cysteine through the conserved F or W. A D gene is named only where the DNA matches it firmly. The size of a clone is reported for some rows only, either as once, few or many, or as a class for expanded clones.

TRBJ1-1 . . TRBV5-1 TGCGCCAGCAGCGGATCAGACAACACTGAAGCTTTCTTT CASSGSDNTEAFF
TRBJ1-2 . . TRBV19 TGTGCCAGTAGCGAACCCGGGGCACAGGGAGCTAACTATGGCTACACCTTC CASSEPGAQGANYGYTF
TRBJ2-3 TRBD2 . TRBV30 TGTGCCTGGGGACTAGCGGGAGGGGGAGATACGCAGTATTTT CAWGLAGGGDTQYF
TRBJ1-4 TRBD1 . TRBV19 TGTGCCAGTAGTAATAACAGGGGATCGAATGAAAAACTGTTTTTT CASSNNRGSNEKLFF
TRBJ2-1 . . TRBV29-1 TGCAGCGTTGTAAGGGGAGTCACCTACAATGAGCAGTTCTTC CSVVRGVTYNEQFF
TRBJ2-7 . . TRBV30 TGTGCCTGGAGTGTACATCATAGCTCCTACGAGCAGTACTTC CAWSVHHSSYEQYF
TRBJ2-1 . . TRBV11-2 TGTGCCAGCAGCCCAGCGGCGGGGTCCCCCCGCAATGAGCAGTTCTTC CASSPAAGSPRNEQFF
TRBJ2-1 TRBD2 . TRBV5-1 TGCGCCAGCAACGAAGAAGGGAGGGCCTGGTACAATGAGCAGTTCTTC CASNEEGRAWYNEQFF
TRBJ2-1 . once TRBV5-1 TGCGCCAGCAGCCCTGTAGCCATCCGCTCGAATGAGCAGTTCTTC CASSPVAIRSNEQFF
TRBJ1-2 . . TRBV5-6 TGTGCCAGCAGCCAATTCTTTGACCGAGCCCCCCATAACTATGGCTACACCTTC CASSQFFDRAPHNYGYTF
TRBJ2-1 . . TRBV28 TGTGCCAGCAGGGGTCCTAGGGCCAATGAGCAGTTCTTC CASRGPRANEQFF
TRBJ1-1 TRBD1 . TRBV7-6 TGTGCCAGCAGCTTAGTCCCGACAGGGGGGAATATGAACACTGAAGCTTTCTTT CASSLVPTGGNMNTEAFF
TRBJ2-7 . . TRBV9 TGTGCCAGCAGCGAACACCCGAAGGGGTCGGAGCAGTACTTC CASSEHPKGSEQYF